The clone carrying this T cell receptor beta chain was seen many times. The antigen is unknown. This entry comes from a study of response to subunit inactivated influenza vaccine. One entry per CDR3 protein results from TCRdb running MiXCR on the RT-PCR reads. The sample records around 650,000 distinct CDR3 sequences, about a sixth being singletons. Germline CDR1 reads SGHRS; CDR2 reads YFSETQ. The CDR3 extends over 15 amino acids. The V gene lost 0 bases and the J gene lost 2 bases, with 12 bases spanning the gap. Study-wide points: A suggestion made by the authors is that each seasonal influenza vaccination recruits few new T cells.

This receptor was taken from a man aged 50-59 years who received an inactivated influenza vaccine. Sequencing was performed on PBMCs from blood, taken roughly 13 days after vaccination. The chain combines TRBV5-1 with TRBJ2-7, with D tentatively TRBD2 (6 bases). The CDR3: CASSLGDSYTYEQYF. In nucleotides, the CDR3 is TGCGCCAGCAGCTTGGGGGACTCCTATACCTACGAGCAGTACTTC.